The sequence of this T cell receptor (beta chain) was determined in a study of a mutant IDH1 vaccine in newly diagnosed glioma. For the study at large: Vaccination of patients was performed eight times, in weeks 1, 3, 5, 7, 11, 15, 19 and 23. Vaccine administration was initiated 4-6 weeks following radiotherapy alone, or with temozolomide cycles. Treated patients, approximately 60% male and around 40% female, averaged roughly 43 years of age.

Sequenced by immunoSEQ multiplex PCR; TCRdb stores in-frame clones only, minus some. Of about 60,000 clones in the sample, roughly four fifths were seen once. Documented time point: week 11, during vaccination. It was 300 ug of mutant IDH1 20-mer peptide that made up each vaccine dose, given with topical imiquimod. About this clone: The target antigen is unknown.

Study results and limitations: The vaccine induced immune responses, and these occurred in more than 80% of patients.

The source of this sequence is a man between 25 and 39 years old with glioma. The source was PBMCs, collected from a glioma patient whose treatment included an IDH1 peptide vaccine.

Here the CDR3 reads CASSLANRVGYTF. The CDR3 DNA sequence: TGTGCCAGCAGCTTGGCTAACAGGGTTGGCTACACCTTC. The V call is TRBV7-9, the J call TRBJ1-2; tentative D call: TRBD1 (6 bases). In germline, CDR1 is SEHNR, CDR2 FQNEAQ (reference sequence). The CDR3 loop spans 13 amino acids. Trimming stripped 3 bases from V and 7 bases from J, with 12 bases between.